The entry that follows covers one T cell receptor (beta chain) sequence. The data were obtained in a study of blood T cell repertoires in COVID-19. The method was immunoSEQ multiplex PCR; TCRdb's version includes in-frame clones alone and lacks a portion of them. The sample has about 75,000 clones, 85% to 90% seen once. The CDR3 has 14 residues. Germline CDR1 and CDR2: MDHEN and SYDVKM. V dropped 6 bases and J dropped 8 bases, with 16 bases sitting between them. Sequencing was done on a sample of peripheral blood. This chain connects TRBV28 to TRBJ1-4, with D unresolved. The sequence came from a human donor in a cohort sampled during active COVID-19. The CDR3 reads CASRPWGAGEKLFF. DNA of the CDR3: TGTGCCAGCAGACCTTGGGGAGCTGGCGAAAAACTGTTTTTT.